One and the same sample provided the 20 T cell receptor beta chains below, sequenced in a study of blood T cell repertoires in COVID-19. Only in-frame clones appear in the TCRdb table, and some are missing; sequencing was by immunoSEQ multiplex PCR. The repertoire includes over 200,000 clones, more than 80% of them detected once, and approximately 2.6% sits in the top ten. The sequenced material came from peripheral blood. The origin of the receptors is a man under 40 with COVID-19, enrolled during active disease.

This clone has a single count. The chain carries TRBV20-1 and TRBJ1-2; D is possibly TRBD1 (6 bases). There are 15 residues in the CDR3. The V end lost 3 bases, the J end lost 2 bases, and 16 bases lay between the germline ends. CDR1 DFQATT and CDR2 SNEGSKA come from the germline V gene (reference sequence). CDR3 sequence (DNA): TGCAGTGCTAGTGATCGGGGAGGGGGGAACTATGGCTACACCTTC. Encoded protein: CSASDRGGGNYGYTF.

The V gene is TRBV7-8, the J gene TRBJ1-2; the match to TRBD1 covers 7 bases. V shed 8 bases, J shed 6 bases, and the junction held 9 bases outside the gene matches. The CDR3 has 13 amino acids. Per the germline V gene, CDR1 is SGHVS and CDR2 is FQNEAQ. The CDR3 DNA sequence: TGTGCCAGCTCCGCCCGGGACAGCGATGGCTACACCTTC. Residues: CASSARDSDGYTF.

V gene TRBV30 combines with J gene TRBJ1-5; D ambiguous. Germline V gene data show CDR1 as GTSNPN and CDR2 as SVGIG (reference sequence). This CDR3 is 14 amino acids long. Trimming shortened V by 6 bases and J by 0 bases, and 12 bases separated the two germline ends. CDR3 in amino acids: CACGRTYSNQPQHF. DNA for the CDR3: TGTGCCTGTGGGAGGACGTATAGCAATCAGCCCCAGCATTTT.

The V call is TRBV18, the J call TRBJ2-1; D may be TRBD2 (5 bases). The V end was cut by 2 bases, the J end by 9 bases, with 11 bases between. Germline V CDR1 and CDR2: KGHSH, LQKENI. This CDR3 comprises 13 residues. CDR3 nucleotide sequence: TGTGCCAGCTCACCATATCGAGGGCCTGAGCAGTTCTTC. As protein: CASSPYRGPEQFF.

The rearrangement uses TRBV4-3 and TRBJ1-3; D is undetermined. V lost 0 bases and J lost 2, with 8 bases in between. Germline V gives CDR1 LGHNA, CDR2 YSLEER. The CDR3 spans 15 residues. CDR3 DNA: TGCGCCAGCAGCCAAGAATTCGGGACTGGAAACACCATATATTTT. Encoded protein: CASSQEFGTGNTIYF.

The chain uses TRBV9 and TRBJ1-2; TRBD1 agrees at 9 bases. There are 15 residues in the CDR3. Germline V CDR1 and CDR2: SGDLS, YYNGEE. Germline trimming cut 5 bases from V and 2 bases from J; bases unmatched to any gene: 7. DNA for the CDR3: TGTGCCAGCAGAGGGCCGGGACAGGGAAACTATGGCTACACCTTC. Its translation is CASRGPGQGNYGYTF.

This chain uses TRBV20-1 with TRBJ2-7; D gene ambiguous. V lost 3 bases to trimming and J lost 4 bases, with 7 bases between them. Germline V gene data show CDR1 as DFQATT and CDR2 as SNEGSKA (reference sequence). The CDR3 spans 11 residues. CDR3 residues: CSASSKYEQYF. The DNA of the CDR3 is TGCAGTGCTAGTAGCAAGTACGAGCAGTACTTC.

The rearrangement links TRBV11-2 to TRBJ1-1, with D possibly TRBD1 on 5 matching bases. Germline values: CDR1 SGHAT, CDR2 FQNNGV. The CDR3 is 15 amino acids. Trimming took 3 bases from V and 6 from J, leaving 17 bases between them. Here the CDR3 reads CASSFGGTGLAEAFF. The CDR3 DNA reads TGTGCCAGCAGCTTTGGCGGGACTGGACTCGCTGAAGCTTTCTTT. The full variable domain, completed using reference TRBV11-2 and TRBJ1-1, is EAGVAQSPRYKIIEKRQSVAFWCNPISGHATLYWYQQILGQGPKLLIQFQNNGVVDDSQLPKDRFSAERLKGVDSTLKIQPAKLEDSAVYLCASSFGGTGLAEAFFGQGTRLTVV.

V gene TRBV7-2 combines with J gene TRBJ1-2; 9 bases agree with TRBD1. Germline V gene data show CDR1 as SGHTA and CDR2 as FQGNSA. The ends lost 0 bases at V and 8 bases at J; junction bases unmatched: 7. CDR3 length: 15 amino acids. The CDR3 sequence: CASSLAKQGAQGYTF. The CDR3 DNA reads TGTGCCAGCAGCTTAGCGAAACAGGGGGCGCAGGGCTACACCTTC.

The rearrangement joins TRBV29-1 to TRBJ1-6, with a weak D call TRBD1 (5 bases). CDR1 is SQVTM, CDR2 ANQGSEA, per germline. CDR3 length equals 13 residues. V was pared by 4 bases and J by 10 bases, with 14 bases between. CDR3 region: CSVGDPEGSPLHF. The CDR3 DNA is TGCAGCGTTGGGGACCCGGAGGGGTCACCCCTCCACTTT.

CDR3 amino acids: CASSLNPTGFDSYTF. CDR3 coding DNA: TGTGCCAGCAGTTTAAACCCCACAGGGTTTGATAGCTACACCTTC. The genes are TRBV27 and TRBJ1-2, with D possibly being TRBD1 (6 bases). The CDR3 is made up of 15 amino acids. Germline CDR1 is MNHEY and CDR2 is SMNVEV (reference sequence). Trimming removed 2 bases at V and 9 bases at J, with 19 bases between.

This chain connects TRBV7-8 to TRBJ2-7; maybe TRBD1 (6 bases). Per the germline V gene, CDR1 is SGHVS and CDR2 is FQNEAQ. The ends were cut back, 5 bases at V and 2 bases at J, with 16 bases in the middle. This CDR3 is built from 15 residues. CDR3 sequence reads: CASSPPPDSTYEQYF. The CDR3 nucleotides are TGTGCCAGCAGCCCCCCTCCGGACAGCACCTACGAGCAGTACTTC. Based on the CDR3 plus reference TRBV7-8 and TRBJ2-7, the full variable domain is GAGVSQSPRYKVAKRGQDVALRCDPISGHVSLFWYQQALGQGPEFLTYFQNEAQLDKSGLPSDRFFAERPEGSVSTLKIQRTQQEDSAVYLCASSPPPDSTYEQYFGPGTRLTVT.

The rearrangement links TRBV28 to TRBJ1-3, with unresolved D. V lost 2 bases, J lost 0 bases, and 5 bases lay in between. The CDR3 consists of 14 residues. Germline assignment: CDR1 MDHEN and CDR2 SYDVKM. CDR3 in DNA: TGTGCCAGCAGTTTAGGCCCCTCTGGAAACACCATATATTTT. Encoded protein: CASSLGPSGNTIYF.

This chain joins TRBV27 and TRBJ1-1, with D hard to call. V lost 4 bases to trimming and J lost 0 bases, with 12 bases between them. Looked up from germline, CDR1 is MNHEY and CDR2 is SMNVEV (reference sequence). This CDR3 has 15 amino acids. The CDR3 DNA is TGTGCCAGCAGTTCCCCGTTAGAGATGAACACTGAAGCTTTCTTT. This translates into CASSSPLEMNTEAFF.

The gene calls are TRBV5-6 and TRBJ2-5, with 12 bases matching TRBD2. Trimming cost V 0 bases and J 5 bases; bases outside gene matches: 8. Germline values: CDR1 SGHDT, CDR2 YYEEEE. The length of the CDR3 is 17 residues. This CDR3 reads CASSLEILAGGRETQYF. In nucleotides, the CDR3 is TGTGCCAGCAGCTTGGAGATCCTAGCGGGGGGGCGGGAGACCCAGTACTTC. Full variable domain (remainder filled in from reference TRBV5-6 and TRBJ2-5): DAGVTQSPTHLIKTRGQQVTLRCSPKSGHDTVSWYQQALGQGPQFIFQYYEEEERQRGNFPDRFSGHQFPNYSSELNVNALLLGDSALYLCASSLEILAGGRETQYFGPGTRLLVL.

This rearrangement joins TRBV6-2 or TRBV6-3 to TRBJ2-3, with 8 bases identical to TRBD1. In germline, CDR1 is MNHEY, CDR2 SVGEGT. This CDR3 is built from 16 residues. The J segment lost 2 bases and the V segment lost 4 bases, leaving 8 bases of the junction unmatched. CDR3 nucleotides: TGTGCCAGCAGTTCCCCAGGGGGCGGTAACACAGATACGCAGTATTTT. Protein sequence: CASSSPGGGNTDTQYF.

This clone was observed once. CDR3 residues: CASRQGANYGYTF. The CDR3 DNA is TGTGCCAGCAGACAGGGGGCAAACTATGGCTACACCTTC. The genes are TRBV2 and TRBJ1-2; 9 bases align to TRBD1. CDR3 length: 13 amino acids. J gave up 2 bases and V 6 bases, and 1 base lay outside the gene matches. Germline CDR1 reads SNHLY; CDR2 reads FYNNEI.

This clone was observed a few times. V gene TRBV28 combines with J gene TRBJ1-2, with TRBD1 matching 9 bases. Germline V gene sequence: CDR1 MDHEN, CDR2 SYDVKM. The V gene end was trimmed by 2 bases and the J gene end by 6 bases; junction bases not matched to a gene: 1. This CDR3 has 13 amino acids. CDR3 loop: CASSLNRGHGYTF. In DNA, the CDR3 is TGTGCCAGCAGTTTAAACAGGGGGCATGGCTACACCTTC.

Points on this clone: A junction boundary mismatches the germline segment, possibly from a read error. The rearrangement links TRBV30 to TRBJ1-5; D not certain. Germline loops: CDR1 GTSNPN, CDR2 SVGIG (reference sequence). The CDR3 is made up of 13 amino acids. CDR3 protein: CAGRLGSNQPQHF. The CDR3 nucleotides are TGTGCCGGGAGGCTAGGTAGCAATCAGCCCCAGCATTTT.

The chain employs TRBV19 and TRBJ2-7; 7 bases line up with TRBD1. CDR1 and CDR2 (germline): LNHDA, SQIVND (reference sequence). V dropped 6 bases and J dropped 4; count of bases not matched to a gene: 12. This CDR3 comprises 15 residues. CDR3 loop: CASSLGHRGQYEQYF. CDR3 nucleotide sequence: TGTGCCAGTAGCCTTGGACATAGGGGGCAGTACGAGCAGTACTTC.